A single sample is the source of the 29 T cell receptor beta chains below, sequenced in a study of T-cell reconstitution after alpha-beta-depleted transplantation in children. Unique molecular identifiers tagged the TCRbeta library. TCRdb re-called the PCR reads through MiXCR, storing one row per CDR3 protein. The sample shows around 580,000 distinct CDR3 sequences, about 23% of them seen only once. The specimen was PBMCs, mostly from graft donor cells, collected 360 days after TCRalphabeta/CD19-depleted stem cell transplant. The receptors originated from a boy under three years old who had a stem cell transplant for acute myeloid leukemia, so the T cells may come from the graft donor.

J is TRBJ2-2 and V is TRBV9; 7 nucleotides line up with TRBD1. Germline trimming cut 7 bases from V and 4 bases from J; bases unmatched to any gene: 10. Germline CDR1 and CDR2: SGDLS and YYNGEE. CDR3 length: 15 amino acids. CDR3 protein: CASCRDSGFTGELFF. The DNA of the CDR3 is TGTGCCAGCTGCCGGGACAGCGGTTTCACCGGGGAGCTGTTTTTT.

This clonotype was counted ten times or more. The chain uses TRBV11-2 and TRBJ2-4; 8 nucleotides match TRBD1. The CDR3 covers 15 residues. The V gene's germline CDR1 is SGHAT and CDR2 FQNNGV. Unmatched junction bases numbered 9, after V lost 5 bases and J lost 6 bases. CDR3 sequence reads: CASSNTQGAGNIQYF. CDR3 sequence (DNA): TGTGCCAGCAGCAACACCCAGGGGGCGGGAAACATTCAGTACTTC.

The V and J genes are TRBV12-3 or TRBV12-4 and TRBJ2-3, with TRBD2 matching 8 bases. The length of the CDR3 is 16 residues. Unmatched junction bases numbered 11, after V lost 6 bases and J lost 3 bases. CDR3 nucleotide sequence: TGTGCCAGCAGCTTTCCCCGGGAGGGAGGAACAGATACGCAGTATTTT. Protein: CASSFPREGGTDTQYF.

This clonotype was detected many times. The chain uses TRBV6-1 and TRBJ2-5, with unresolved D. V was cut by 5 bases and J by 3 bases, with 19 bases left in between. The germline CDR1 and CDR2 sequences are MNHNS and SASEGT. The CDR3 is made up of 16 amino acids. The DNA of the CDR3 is TGTGCCAGCAGTCCCCATCGATCGACCCGCGAAGAGACCCAGTACTTC. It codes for CASSPHRSTREETQYF.

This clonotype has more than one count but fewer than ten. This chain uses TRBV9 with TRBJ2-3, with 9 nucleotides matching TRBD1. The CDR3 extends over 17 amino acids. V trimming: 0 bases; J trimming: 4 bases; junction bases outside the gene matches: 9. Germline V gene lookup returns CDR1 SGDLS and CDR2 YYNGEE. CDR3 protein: CASSVADGQGFPDTQYF. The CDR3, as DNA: TGTGCCAGCAGCGTAGCCGACGGACAGGGGTTCCCAGATACGCAGTATTTT.

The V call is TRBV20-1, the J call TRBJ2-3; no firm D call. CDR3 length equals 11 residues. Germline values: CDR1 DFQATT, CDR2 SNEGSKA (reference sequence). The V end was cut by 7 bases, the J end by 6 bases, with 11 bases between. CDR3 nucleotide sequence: TGCAGTGAAGGGCCCGAGGATACGCAGTATTTT. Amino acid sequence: CSEGPEDTQYF.

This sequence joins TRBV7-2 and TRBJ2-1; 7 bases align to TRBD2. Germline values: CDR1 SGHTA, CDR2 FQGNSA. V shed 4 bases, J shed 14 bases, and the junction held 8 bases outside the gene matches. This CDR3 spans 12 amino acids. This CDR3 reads CASSSPGGTEFF. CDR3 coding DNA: TGTGCCAGCAGCTCGCCCGGGGGGACGGAGTTCTTC.

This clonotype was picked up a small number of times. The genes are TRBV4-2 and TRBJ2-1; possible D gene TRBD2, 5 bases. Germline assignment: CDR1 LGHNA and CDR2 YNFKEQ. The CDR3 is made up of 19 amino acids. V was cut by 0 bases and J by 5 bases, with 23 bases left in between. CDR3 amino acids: CASSQDRGRDSPLHNEQFF. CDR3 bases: TGTGCCAGCAGCCAAGATCGAGGGCGAGACTCCCCTCTTCACAATGAGCAGTTCTTC.

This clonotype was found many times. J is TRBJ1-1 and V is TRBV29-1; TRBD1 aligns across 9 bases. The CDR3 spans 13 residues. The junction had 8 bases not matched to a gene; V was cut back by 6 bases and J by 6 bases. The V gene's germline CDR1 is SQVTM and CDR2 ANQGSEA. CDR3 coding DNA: TGCAGCGTGACAGGGGGAGTATGGGCTGAAGCTTTCTTT. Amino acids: CSVTGGVWAEAFF.

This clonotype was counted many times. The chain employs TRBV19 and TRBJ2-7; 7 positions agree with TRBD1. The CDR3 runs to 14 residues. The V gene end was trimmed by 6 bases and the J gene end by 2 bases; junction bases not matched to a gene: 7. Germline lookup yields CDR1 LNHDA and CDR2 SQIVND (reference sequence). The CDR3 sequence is CASSEDRPTYEQYF. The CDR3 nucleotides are TGTGCCAGTAGCGAGGACAGGCCTACCTACGAGCAGTACTTC.

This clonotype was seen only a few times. This chain's CDR3 is CASRHGTGRDWGYGYTF. CDR3 nucleotide sequence: TGTGCCAGCAGACACGGGACAGGGCGAGATTGGGGCTATGGCTACACCTTC. V usage is TRBV27 and J usage is TRBJ1-2, with 9 positions matching TRBD1. V was clipped by 6 bases and J by 4 bases; unmatched bases: 15. The CDR3 loop spans 17 amino acids. Germline CDR1 and CDR2: MNHEY and SMNVEV (reference sequence).

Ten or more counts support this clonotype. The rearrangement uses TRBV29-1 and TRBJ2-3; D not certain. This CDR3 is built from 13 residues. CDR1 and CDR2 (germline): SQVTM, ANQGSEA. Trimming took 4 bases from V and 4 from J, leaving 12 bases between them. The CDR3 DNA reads TGCAGCGTTGCACAAGATGGCCCAGATACGCAGTATTTT. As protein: CSVAQDGPDTQYF.

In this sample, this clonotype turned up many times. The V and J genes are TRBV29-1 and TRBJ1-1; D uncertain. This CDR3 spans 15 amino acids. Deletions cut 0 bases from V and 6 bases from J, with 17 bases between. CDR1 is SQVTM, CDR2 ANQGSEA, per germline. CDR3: CSVEDRSTGPPEAFF. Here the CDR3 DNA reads TGCAGCGTTGAAGATAGGAGTACCGGGCCCCCTGAAGCTTTCTTT.

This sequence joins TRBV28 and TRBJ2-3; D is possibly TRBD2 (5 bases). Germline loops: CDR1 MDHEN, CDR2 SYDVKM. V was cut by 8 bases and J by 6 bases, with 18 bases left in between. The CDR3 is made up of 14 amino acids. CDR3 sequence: CASGRRGGVDTQYF. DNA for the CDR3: TGTGCCAGCGGCCGTCGGGGTGGCGTTGATACGCAGTATTTT.

The CDR3 here is CASSLGLPGQGRNEQFF. Here the CDR3 DNA reads TGTGCCAGCAGTTTAGGACTACCGGGACAGGGACGGAATGAGCAGTTCTTC. This chain links TRBV28 with TRBJ2-1; 9 bases line up with TRBD1. Trimming at V came to 2 bases and at J to 7 bases, leaving 12 bases not matched to a gene. CDR1 and CDR2 (germline): MDHEN, SYDVKM. This CDR3 has 17 amino acids.

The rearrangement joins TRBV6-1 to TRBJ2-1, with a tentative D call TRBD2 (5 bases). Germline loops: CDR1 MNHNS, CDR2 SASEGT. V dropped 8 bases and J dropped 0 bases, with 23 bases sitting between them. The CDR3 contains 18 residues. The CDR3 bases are TGTGCCAGCGGAGTTTACCGGGATCCCATCAGCTCCTACAATGAGCAGTTCTTC. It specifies CASGVYRDPISSYNEQFF.

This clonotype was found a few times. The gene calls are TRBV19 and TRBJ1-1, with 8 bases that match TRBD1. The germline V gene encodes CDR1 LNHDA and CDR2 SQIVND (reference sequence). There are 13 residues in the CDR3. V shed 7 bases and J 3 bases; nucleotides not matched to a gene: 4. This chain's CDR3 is CASKDREHTEAFF. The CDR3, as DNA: TGTGCCAGTAAGGACAGGGAACACACTGAAGCTTTCTTT.

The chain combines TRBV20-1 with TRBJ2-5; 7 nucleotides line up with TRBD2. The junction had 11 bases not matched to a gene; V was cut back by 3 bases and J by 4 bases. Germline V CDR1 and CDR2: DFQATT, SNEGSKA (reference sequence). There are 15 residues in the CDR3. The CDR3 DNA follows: TGCAGTGCTAGGCCCGGGGTAGCGGGCTTAGAGACCCAGTACTTC. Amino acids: CSARPGVAGLETQYF.

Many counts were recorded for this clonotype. The CDR3 DNA follows: TGCAGCGTTGAAGACGCTAGCGGGGCCCAAGAGACCCAGTACTTC. Translation gives CSVEDASGAQETQYF. This chain uses TRBV29-1 with TRBJ2-5; 9 bases agree with TRBD2. CDR3 length: 15 amino acids. The V and J ends lost 0 bases and 1 base, in that order; junction bases with no gene match: 3. Germline-derived CDR1 and CDR2 are SQVTM and ANQGSEA. The complete variable domain, with remaining parts taken from reference TRBV29-1 and TRBJ2-5, reads SAVISQKPSRDICQRGTSLTIQCQVDSQVTMMFWYRQQPGQSLTLIATANQGSEATYESGFVIDKFPISRPNLTFSTLTVSNMSPEDSSIYLCSVEDASGAQETQYFGPGTRLLVL.

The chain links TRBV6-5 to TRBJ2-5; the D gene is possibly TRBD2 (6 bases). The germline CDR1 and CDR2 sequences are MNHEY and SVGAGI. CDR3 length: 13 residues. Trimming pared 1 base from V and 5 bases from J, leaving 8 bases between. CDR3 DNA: TGTGCCAGCAGTTACTTTGGAGGGGAGACCCAGTACTTC. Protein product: CASSYFGGETQYF.

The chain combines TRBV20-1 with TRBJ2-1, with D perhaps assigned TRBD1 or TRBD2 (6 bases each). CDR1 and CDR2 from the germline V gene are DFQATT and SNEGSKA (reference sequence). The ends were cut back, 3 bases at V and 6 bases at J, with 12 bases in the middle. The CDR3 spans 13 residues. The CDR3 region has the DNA TGCAGTGCTAGGGGGGGCGGGTCCAATGAGCAGTTCTTC. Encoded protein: CSARGGGSNEQFF.

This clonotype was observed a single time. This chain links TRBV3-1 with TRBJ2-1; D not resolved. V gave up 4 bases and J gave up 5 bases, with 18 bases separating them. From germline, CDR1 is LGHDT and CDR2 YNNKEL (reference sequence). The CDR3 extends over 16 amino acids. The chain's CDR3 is CASSLPGSSPHNEQFF. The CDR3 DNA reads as TGTGCCAGCAGCCTCCCAGGAAGTAGCCCCCACAATGAGCAGTTCTTC.

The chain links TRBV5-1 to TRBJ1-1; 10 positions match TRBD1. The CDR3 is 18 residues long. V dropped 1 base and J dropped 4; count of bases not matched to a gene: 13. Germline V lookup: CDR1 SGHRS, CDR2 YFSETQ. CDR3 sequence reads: CASSLTGDRGGWSTEAFF. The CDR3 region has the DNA TGCGCCAGCAGCTTGACCGGGGACAGGGGCGGGTGGAGCACTGAAGCTTTCTTT.

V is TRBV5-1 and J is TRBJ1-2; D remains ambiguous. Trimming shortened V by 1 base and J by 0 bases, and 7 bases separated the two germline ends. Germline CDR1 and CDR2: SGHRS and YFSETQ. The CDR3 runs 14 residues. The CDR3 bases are TGCGCCAGCAGCTTGTCAGGCACTAACTATGGCTACACCTTC. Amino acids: CASSLSGTNYGYTF.

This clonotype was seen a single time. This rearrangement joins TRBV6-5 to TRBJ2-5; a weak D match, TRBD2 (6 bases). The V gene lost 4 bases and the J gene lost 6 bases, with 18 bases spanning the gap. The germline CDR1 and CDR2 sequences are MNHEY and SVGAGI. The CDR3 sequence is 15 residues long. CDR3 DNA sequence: TGTGCCAGCAGTTCTACCCCCGGGGGACTCAAGACCCAGTACTTC. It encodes CASSSTPGGLKTQYF.

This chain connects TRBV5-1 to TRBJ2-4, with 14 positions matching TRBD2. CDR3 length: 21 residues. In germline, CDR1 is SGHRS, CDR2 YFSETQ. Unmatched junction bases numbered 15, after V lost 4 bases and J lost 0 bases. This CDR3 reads CASSPGTSGGHTLLAKNIQYF. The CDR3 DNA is TGCGCCAGCAGCCCGGGGACTAGCGGGGGACACACCCTCCTAGCCAAAAACATTCAGTACTTC.

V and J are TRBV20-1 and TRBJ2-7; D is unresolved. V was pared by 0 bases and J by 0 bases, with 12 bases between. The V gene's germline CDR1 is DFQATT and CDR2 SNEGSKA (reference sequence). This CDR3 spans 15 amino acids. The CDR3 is CSARDRVHSSYEQYF. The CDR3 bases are TGCAGTGCTAGAGATCGGGTGCACAGCTCCTACGAGCAGTACTTC.

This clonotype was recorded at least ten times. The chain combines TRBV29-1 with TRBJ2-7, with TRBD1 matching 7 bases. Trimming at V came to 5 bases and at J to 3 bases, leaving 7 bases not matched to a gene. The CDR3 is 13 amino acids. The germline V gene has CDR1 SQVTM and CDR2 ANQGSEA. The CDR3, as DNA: TGCAGCGTTTATGAGACAGGGTTCTACGAGCAGTACTTC. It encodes CSVYETGFYEQYF.

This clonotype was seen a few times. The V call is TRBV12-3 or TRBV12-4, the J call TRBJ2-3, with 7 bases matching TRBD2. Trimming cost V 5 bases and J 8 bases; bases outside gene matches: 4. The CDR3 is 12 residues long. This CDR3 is CASSGGRGTQYF. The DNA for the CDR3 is TGTGCCAGCAGTGGGGGGAGGGGTACGCAGTATTTT.